One sample yielded the 16 T cell receptor beta chains listed below, sequenced in a study of blood T cell repertoires in COVID-19. The repertoire was sequenced with immunoSEQ multiplex PCR; TCRdb's copy has only in-frame clones and lacks some. The sample holds about 210,000 clones; 82% are singletons and the top ten take approximately 5%. Sequenced material: peripheral blood. All receptors come from a woman in her 70s with COVID-19, enrolled during active disease.

This clone occurred a few times. J is TRBJ1-1 and V is TRBV6-5, with TRBD1 as a possible D gene (5 bases). The CDR3 spans 14 residues. The germline V gene encodes CDR1 MNHEY and CDR2 SVGAGI. The V gene lost 1 base and the J gene lost 4 bases, with 10 bases spanning the gap. CDR3 nucleotides: TGTGCCAGCAGTTACTTGCCCCAGGGCACTGAAGCTTTCTTT. Residues: CASSYLPQGTEAFF.

The chain couples TRBV30 to TRBJ2-7; D is unclear. Germline values: CDR1 GTSNPN, CDR2 SVGIG (reference sequence). The CDR3 covers 11 residues. The germline V and J ends were trimmed by 6 bases and 3 bases, with 9 bases remaining between them. Here the CDR3 reads CACSPGYEQYF. The DNA for the CDR3 is TGTGCCTGCTCCCCAGGCTACGAGCAGTACTTC.

The chain is built from TRBV24-1 and TRBJ2-3, with TRBD2 as a possible D gene (6 bases). Trimming stripped 4 bases from V and 7 bases from J, with 32 bases between. The CDR3 sequence is 20 residues long. CDR1 and CDR2 (germline): KGHDR, SFDVKD. The CDR3 DNA sequence: TGTGCCACCAGTGACTCTCGCCCTAACCGGGACCGGGGAGGCCCTTATACGCAGTATTTT. It encodes CATSDSRPNRDRGGPYTQYF.

The chain is built from TRBV12-3 or TRBV12-4 and TRBJ2-7; a possible D gene is TRBD2 (6 bases). V dropped 5 bases and J dropped 7 bases, with 12 bases sitting between them. The length of the CDR3 is 12 residues. DNA for the CDR3: TGTGCCAGCAGTCCCAAGGGACTTGAGCAGTACTTC. Translating gives CASSPKGLEQYF.

The CDR3 DNA is TGTGCCAGCAGCCTTCAGACTAGCGGCCACAATGAGCAGTTCTTC. It encodes CASSLQTSGHNEQFF. The rearrangement joins TRBV7-2 to TRBJ2-1; 9 bases are shared with TRBD2. Germline V gene lookup returns CDR1 SGHTA and CDR2 FQGNSA. V dropped 5 bases and J dropped 5; count of bases not matched to a gene: 7. This CDR3 spans 15 amino acids.

This sequence joins TRBV19 and TRBJ1-2, with 8 bases matching TRBD1. The CDR3 totals 12 residues. Germline V gene sequence: CDR1 LNHDA, CDR2 SQIVND (reference sequence). With 6 bases clipped from V and 4 bases from J, the junction kept 1 base outside the gene matches. The CDR3 here is CASSGQGYGYTF. CDR3 sequence (DNA): TGTGCCAGTAGCGGACAGGGCTATGGCTACACCTTC.

The CDR3 DNA follows: TGTGCCAGCAGCCTGGACAGGGGGATGGGTACGCAGTATTTT. Its protein is CASSLDRGMGTQYF. This rearrangement joins TRBV27 to TRBJ2-3; TRBD1 matches at 10 bases. Unmatched junction bases numbered 8, after V lost 6 bases and J lost 8 bases. The CDR3 loop spans 14 amino acids. Germline loops: CDR1 MNHEY, CDR2 SMNVEV (reference sequence).

The chain has TRBV27 and TRBJ2-3; D might be TRBD2 (6 bases). The CDR3 spans 16 residues. V was clipped by 3 bases and J by 2 bases, with 15 bases between them. Germline CDR1 is MNHEY and CDR2 is SMNVEV (reference sequence). CDR3 protein: CASSLGLAPNTDTQYF. CDR3 DNA: TGTGCCAGCAGTTTGGGGCTAGCGCCTAACACAGATACGCAGTATTTT.

The count of this clone is one. The CDR3 loop reads CSVRHSSEQYF. The CDR3 bases are TGCAGCGTCCGCCACAGTTCCGAGCAGTACTTC. The V and J genes are TRBV29-1 and TRBJ2-7; D uncertain. Germline V gene data show CDR1 as SQVTM and CDR2 as ANQGSEA. The V gene lost 6 bases and the J gene lost 6 bases, with 12 bases spanning the gap. This CDR3 comprises 11 residues.

The chain carries TRBV7-2 and TRBJ1-2; TRBD1 matches at 9 bases. The CDR3 has 14 residues. Per the germline V gene, CDR1 is SGHTA and CDR2 is FQGNSA. The junction had 8 bases not matched to a gene; V was cut back by 4 bases and J by 8 bases. CDR3 sequence: CASSSGQGRYGYTF. The CDR3 bases are TGTGCCAGCAGCTCCGGACAGGGGAGGTACGGCTACACCTTC.

This clone was detected a few times. The chain couples TRBV3-1 (or the pseudogene TRBV3-2) to TRBJ1-4; D ambiguous. CDR3 length: 13 residues. Germline CDR1 reads LGHDT; CDR2 reads YNNKEL (reference sequence). The V gene lost 2 bases and the J gene lost 5 bases, with 6 bases spanning the gap. The CDR3 DNA sequence: TGTGCCAGCAGCCAACGAGGGAATGAAAAACTGTTTTTT. As protein: CASSQRGNEKLFF.

V is TRBV6-6 and J is TRBJ1-5; D not resolved. Germline-derived CDR1 and CDR2 are MNHNY and SVGAGI (reference sequence). This CDR3 comprises 12 residues. Trimming took 10 bases from V and 0 from J, leaving 7 bases between them. CDR3 sequence: CATNLSNQPQHF. The CDR3 DNA reads TGTGCCACTAACCTTAGCAATCAGCCCCAGCATTTT.

The chain carries TRBV27 and TRBJ1-2, with D uncertain. Germline CDR1 is MNHEY and CDR2 is SMNVEV (reference sequence). Trimming left V 5 bases short and J 3 bases short, with 13 bases between. The CDR3 extends over 14 amino acids. CDR3 sequence: CASSPSQTHYGYTF. The DNA for the CDR3 is TGTGCCAGCAGTCCTTCTCAGACTCACTATGGCTACACCTTC.

This clone was picked up one time. The chain uses TRBV4-3 and TRBJ2-2; perhaps TRBD1 as D (7 bases). The CDR3 is 20 amino acids. Germline CDR1 is LGHNA and CDR2 is YSLEER. V gave up 1 base and J gave up 8 bases, with 29 bases separating them. CDR3 protein: CASSQVSLAAIQGEGGELFF. The CDR3 DNA reads as TGCGCCAGCAGCCAAGTGTCATTAGCGGCTATTCAGGGGGAAGGGGGGGAGCTGTTTTTT.

In DNA, the CDR3 is TGTGCCAGTAGTGGACAGGGGAGGGACCAAGAGACCCAGTACTTC. It encodes CASSGQGRDQETQYF. The chain joins TRBV19 to TRBJ2-5; 9 bases are shared with TRBD1. The CDR3 consists of 15 residues. CDR1 is LNHDA and CDR2 is SQIVND in the germline V gene (reference sequence). The ends lost 5 bases at V and 0 bases at J; junction bases unmatched: 4.

CDR3: CASSVGIGTSVIYNEQFF. The DNA for the CDR3 is TGTGCCAGCAGCGTAGGAATTGGGACTAGCGTCATCTACAATGAGCAGTTCTTC. The V gene is TRBV9, the J gene TRBJ2-1, with 10 bases aligning to TRBD2. The V segment lost 0 bases and the J segment 3 bases; nucleotides outside the gene matches: 9. This CDR3 contains 18 residues. Germline values: CDR1 SGDLS, CDR2 YYNGEE.